These T cell receptor beta chains were read from a single sample in a study of cytomegalovirus exposure and HLA in healthy donors. Using immunoSEQ multiplex PCR, the repertoire was profiled, and TCRdb retains in-frame clones only, with some absent. The data show roughly 97,000 clones, 78% seen once. Sequencing used PBMCs. The origin of the receptors is a woman aged 40-49 years in good health and CMV-seronegative. Both conserved end residues are part of each CDR3. A D gene is named only where the DNA matches it firmly. Not all rows give a size; the values are once, few, many and, for expanded clones, a class.

TRBV28	TRBJ1-2	-	-	TGTGCCAGCAGCCCTGGGGGGGGTGTAAACTATGGCTACACCTTC	CASSPGGGVNYGYTF
TRBV6-5	TRBJ1-2	-	-	TGTGCCAGCAGTTCCTTCGAGGGAGCTAACTATGGCTACACCTTC	CASSSFEGANYGYTF
TRBV7-9	TRBJ2-3	TRBD2	-	TGTGCCAGCAGCCCTTCCCGGAGCGGGGCGACCATAGATACGCAGTATTTT	CASSPSRSGATIDTQYF
TRBV11-3	TRBJ2-1	TRBD2	few	TGTGCCAGCAGCTTAGACGGACGGGAGGGCCGGGATGAGCAGTTCTTC	CASSLDGREGRDEQFF
TRBV4-1	TRBJ2-7	TRBD1	-	TGCGCCAGCAGCCAGGTTTTGGGCAGGGGGCTATCCTACGAGCAGTACTTC	CASSQVLGRGLSYEQYF
TRBV7-8	TRBJ1-2	-	-	TGTGCCAGCAGCCCCCGGACGGGAAGGGGCTACACCTTC	CASSPRTGRGYTF
TRBV18	TRBJ2-7	-	-	TGTGCCAGCTCACCCTCCGGGGCCTACGAGCAGTACTTC	CASSPSGAYEQYF
TRBV7-2	TRBJ2-5	-	-	TGTGCCAGCAGCCTTACTAAGATCCAAGAGACCCAGTACTTC	CASSLTKIQETQYF
TRBV7-8	TRBJ2-5	-	-	TGTGCCAGCAGCTTAGGAGGGAGAGAGACCCAGTACTTC	CASSLGGRETQYF
TRBV19	TRBJ2-2	TRBD2	few	TGTGCCAGTAGTATTTGGCAGGGAGGGTACACCGGGGAGCTGTTTTTT	CASSIWQGGYTGELFF
TRBV30	TRBJ2-3	-	-	TGTGCCTGGAGTATGGGCGACACAGATACGCAGTATTTT	CAWSMGDTDTQYF
TRBV7-3	TRBJ2-3	TRBD1	-	TGTGCCAGCAGCCAATGGACAGGGATGGGCACAGATACGCAGTATTTT	CASSQWTGMGTDTQYF
TRBV5-4	TRBJ1-1	-	-	TGTGCCAGCAGCTTGGCCCAGGGAGGGTACACTGAAGCTTTCTTT	CASSLAQGGYTEAFF
TRBV7-3	TRBJ2-7	-	-	TGTGCCAGCAGCTTTACGGGGGGCCACGAGCAGTACTTC	CASSFTGGHEQYF
TRBV27	TRBJ2-3	TRBD2	once	TGTGCCAGCACCCCTTGGAGCGGGATAGCTGATACGCAGTATTTT	CASTPWSGIADTQYF
TRBV5-8	TRBJ1-2	TRBD1	few	TGTGCCAGCAGCACTGGGACAGGCTTGAACTATGGCTACACCTTC	CASSTGTGLNYGYTF
TRBV25-1	TRBJ2-5	-	-	TGTGCCAGCAGTGGGGATCGGTGGGAGGAGACCCAGTACTTC	CASSGDRWEETQYF
TRBV28	TRBJ2-2	-	-	TGTGCCAGCAGTCGGGGTCCCGGGGAGCTGTTTTTT	CASSRGPGELFF
TRBV9	TRBJ1-3	-	-	TGTGCCAGCAGCGTAGCGGGCAGGGCCTCTGGAAACACCATATATTTT	CASSVAGRASGNTIYF
TRBV4-1	TRBJ2-1	TRBD2	-	TGCGCCAGCCGTCCAGCGGGAGCTAGTGAGCAGTTCTTC	CASRPAGASEQFF
TRBV6-1	TRBJ2-2	-	few	TGTGCCAGCAGTGAAGGACTAGACACCGGGGAGCTGTTTTTT	CASSEGLDTGELFF
TRBV5-1	TRBJ2-7	TRBD1	-	TGCGCCAGCAGCGCCGAGCCCCCCGGACAGGGTGACGAGCAGTACTTC	CASSAEPPGQGDEQYF
TRBV5-5	TRBJ1-5	TRBD1	-	TGTGCCAGCAGCTGGGACAGTTATAGCAATCAGCCCCAGCATTTT	CASSWDSYSNQPQHF
TRBV28	TRBJ1-2	TRBD1	-	TGTGCCAGCAGTTATAACAGGGGGTTCTATGGCTACACCTTC	CASSYNRGFYGYTF
TRBV5-4	TRBJ2-2	-	-	TGTGCCAGCAGCCAGATTGTCGGGGAGCTGTTTTTT	CASSQIVGELFF
TRBV28	TRBJ1-2	TRBD1	-	TGTGCCAGCAGATTATCGACAGGGTGGGACTATGGCTACACCTTC	CASRLSTGWDYGYTF
TRBV5-5	TRBJ1-2	TRBD1	-	TGTGCCAGCAGCTCCGGGACAGGCACTTATGGCTACACCTTC	CASSSGTGTYGYTF
TRBV27	TRBJ2-1	-	once	TGTGCCAGCAGCACCTACAATGAGCAGTTCTTC	CASSTYNEQFF
TRBV11-2	TRBJ2-2	-	-	TGTGCCAGCAGCTCGGGACTCAACACCGGGGAGCTGTTTTTT	CASSSGLNTGELFF
TRBV7-2	TRBJ2-1	-	-	TGTGCCAGCAGCTTAGAATTCACCTACAATGAGCAGTTCTTC	CASSLEFTYNEQFF
TRBV30	TRBJ1-4	TRBD1	-	TGTGCCGGGGGACAGGGCCGAGAAAAACTGTTTTTT	CAGGQGREKLFF
TRBV5-1	TRBJ1-3	-	few	TGCGCCAGCAGCTCAACGGGGACTGTCGGAAACACCATATATTTT	CASSSTGTVGNTIYF
TRBV30	TRBJ1-4	TRBD1	once	TGTGCCTGGAGAAAGACAGGGGGTAGGGAAAAACTGTTTTTT	CAWRKTGGREKLFF
TRBV27	TRBJ2-1	TRBD1	once	TGTGCCAGCAGTCCACAGGGCCTCAGGGGGTCCTACAATGAGCAGTTCTTC	CASSPQGLRGSYNEQFF
TRBV7-9	TRBJ1-2	TRBD1	-	TGTGCCAGCGGGGGACAGGGGTTTTTTCATGGCTACACCTTC	CASGGQGFFHGYTF
TRBV14	TRBJ2-1	TRBD2	-	TGTGCCAGCAGCCAAGATTGGCGGGAGGGCCTTTCAGTAGTGCAGTTCTTC	CASSQDWREGLSVVQFF
TRBV2	TRBJ1-1	-	-	TGTGCCTCCGGACAGCCTAACACTGAAGCTTTCTTT	CASGQPNTEAFF
TRBV27	TRBJ1-5	-	-	TGTGCCAGCAGTTTAGCCCCAGGTATTAGCAATCAGCCCCAGCATTTT	CASSLAPGISNQPQHF
TRBV7-2	TRBJ2-3	-	-	TGTGCCAGCAGCTCCCCTAGCGATTACCGTTATACGCAGTATTTT	CASSSPSDYRYTQYF
TRBV29-1	TRBJ2-1	TRBD2	few	TGCAGCGTTGAAGATACTAGCGGCCTTAATGAGCAGTTCTTC	CSVEDTSGLNEQFF
TRBV28	TRBJ2-3	TRBD1	-	TGTGCCAGCAGTTCACCTGCCCGGACAGGGGCTAGCACAGATACGCAGTATTTT	CASSSPARTGASTDTQYF
TRBV28	TRBJ2-2	TRBD1	few	TGTGCCAGCAGTTTATTTGTGAGTAGGGACAGCCTCACCGGGGAGCTGTTTTTT	CASSLFVSRDSLTGELFF
TRBV18	TRBJ1-5	-	-	TGTGCCAGCTCAGCTCGGGCGGGGCCGGGAGATCAGCCCCAGCATTTT	CASSARAGPGDQPQHF
TRBV28	TRBJ2-3	TRBD2	-	TGTGCCAGCAGTCCCGGACGGACAACTCGTCAAGCGGGGGAGAAGACGGATACGCAGTATTTT	CASSPGRTTRQAGEKTDTQYF
TRBV7-2	TRBJ2-1	TRBD2	-	TGTGCCAGCAGCCCGTTAGCGGGAGGGCCTAATGAGCAGTTCTTC	CASSPLAGGPNEQFF